This entry lists 17 T cell receptor beta chains sequenced from one sample in a study of blood T cell repertoires in COVID-19. Measured with immunoSEQ multiplex PCR; TCRdb has only the in-frame clones, and not every one. The sample includes some 230,000 clones, 80% to 85% of them seen just once. Sequenced material: peripheral blood. All receptors come from a woman aged 80 or older with COVID-19, enrolled during active disease.

This rearrangement joins TRBV18 to TRBJ1-2; D unclear. CDR1 and CDR2 (germline): KGHSH, LQKENI. V lost 4 bases and J 6 bases, leaving 12 bases between the germline ends. The CDR3 extends over 13 amino acids. DNA of the CDR3: TGTGCCAGCTCACGCCTCGAGGCGAATGGCTACACCTTC. Its translation: CASSRLEANGYTF. Full variable domain (rest looked up from reference TRBV18 and TRBJ1-2): NAGVMQNPRHLVRRRGQEARLRCSPMKGHSHVYWYRQLPEEGLKFMVYLQKENIIDESGMPKERFSAEFPKEGPSILRIQQVVRGDSAAYFCASSRLEANGYTFGSGTRLTVV.

The J gene is TRBJ1-2, the V gene TRBV25-1; D may be TRBD1 (5 bases). The CDR3 contains 12 residues. V was shortened by 7 bases and J by 5 bases, with 11 bases between the two germline ends. Germline CDR1 is MGHDK and CDR2 is SYGVNS. The CDR3 region is CASNQGLYGYTF. CDR3 in DNA: TGTGCCAGCAATCAGGGTTTGTATGGCTACACCTTC.

This rearrangement joins TRBV6-5 to TRBJ1-2, with a weak D call TRBD1 (5 bases). The germline V gene has CDR1 MNHEY and CDR2 SVGAGI. The length of the CDR3 is 14 residues. The V gene lost 5 bases and the J gene lost 5 bases, with 15 bases spanning the gap. CDR3 DNA sequence: TGTGCCAGCAGTCAGACCCTGGGGCCGTATGGCTACACCTTC. Protein product: CASSQTLGPYGYTF.

The chain has TRBV5-1 and TRBJ2-7; a weak D match, TRBD1 (5 bases). This CDR3 is built from 12 residues. CDR1 is SGHRS and CDR2 is YFSETQ in the germline V gene. Here the CDR3 DNA reads TGCGGCTCCAGGGTAGTCATAGACGAGCAGTACTTC. Translated, it gives CGSRVVIDEQYF.

The chain links TRBV10-2 to TRBJ1-2, with 9 nucleotides matching TRBD1. Losses at the gene ends were 5 bases for V and 6 bases for J; bases not matched to a gene: 7. Germline V gene lookup returns CDR1 WSHSY and CDR2 SAAADI. There are 14 residues in the CDR3. The CDR3 bases are TGCGCCAGCAGTCTATCGGGGACAGGGAATGGCTACACCTTC. Translation: CASSLSGTGNGYTF.

The gene calls are TRBV5-6 and TRBJ1-5; D perhaps matches TRBD1 (5 bases). The germline V and J ends were trimmed by 3 bases and 0 bases, with 7 bases remaining between them. CDR1 and CDR2 from the germline V gene are SGHDT and YYEEEE. The CDR3 contains 14 residues. CDR3 DNA: TGTGCCAGCAGCTCGGGGGTTAGCAATCAGCCCCAGCATTTT. It yields the protein CASSSGVSNQPQHF.

The chain joins TRBV7-3 to TRBJ1-2, with 7 bases aligning to TRBD1. CDR3 length equals 13 residues. V lost 5 bases and J lost 6; bases outside the gene matches: 6. Germline V gene sequence: CDR1 SGHTA, CDR2 FQGTGA. The CDR3 loop is CASSLRQGNGYTF. The CDR3 coding sequence is TGTGCCAGCAGCCTCCGACAGGGCAATGGCTACACCTTC.

The rearrangement links TRBV9 to TRBJ1-2; a weak D match, TRBD1 (6 bases). V was pared by 3 bases and J by 3 bases, with 9 bases between. Germline V gene sequence: CDR1 SGDLS, CDR2 YYNGEE. This CDR3 is built from 13 residues. The CDR3 bases are TGTGCCAGCAGCGCTCAGGGGTACTATGGCTACACCTTC. Translated, it gives CASSAQGYYGYTF.

This CDR3 is CASSSQTGGRETQYF. The CDR3 DNA reads as TGTGCCAGCAGCTCCCAGACGGGGGGCAGGGAGACCCAGTACTTC. The chain carries TRBV7-9 and TRBJ2-5, with D possibly being TRBD2 (7 bases). Germline V gene sequence: CDR1 SEHNR, CDR2 FQNEAQ (reference sequence). The CDR3 sequence is 15 residues long. The germline V and J ends were trimmed by 4 bases and 5 bases, with 17 bases remaining between them.

The rearrangement joins TRBV5-6 to TRBJ1-1; D possibly corresponds to TRBD1 (6 bases). The CDR3 runs 13 residues. Per germline, CDR1 SGHDT and CDR2 YYEEEE. Trimming pared 4 bases from V and 4 bases from J, leaving 11 bases between. CDR3 residues: CASSPQGFTEAFF. In DNA form, the CDR3 reads TGTGCCAGCAGCCCTCAGGGGTTCACTGAAGCTTTCTTT.

The CDR3 DNA sequence: TGCGCCAGCAGCGAGAATAGCGGGGGGGCCATCGCGCAGTTCTTC. Protein sequence: CASSENSGGAIAQFF. This sequence joins TRBV5-1 and TRBJ2-1; 11 bases fit TRBD2. Germline lookup yields CDR1 SGHRS and CDR2 YFSETQ. The CDR3 is 15 residues long. V shed 4 bases, J shed 12 bases, and the junction held 12 bases outside the gene matches.

This chain joins TRBV28 and TRBJ1-3; TRBD1 matches 7 bases. CDR1 and CDR2 (germline): MDHEN, SYDVKM. The CDR3 consists of 14 residues. V was pared by 5 bases and J by 4 bases, with 5 bases of the junction left unmatched. The CDR3 nucleotides are TGTGCCAGCAGTCAGACAGGGTACGGAAACACCATATATTTT. Protein sequence: CASSQTGYGNTIYF.

V and J are TRBV28 and TRBJ2-1; weak D call: TRBD1 (6 bases). V lost 0 bases to trimming and J lost 2 bases, with 11 bases between them. Germline-derived CDR1 and CDR2 are MDHEN and SYDVKM. The CDR3 runs 16 residues. CDR3 DNA: TGTGCCAGCAGTTTATGGCAGGGGTCAGCCTACAATGAGCAGTTCTTC. Translating gives CASSLWQGSAYNEQFF. Full variable domain (rest looked up from reference TRBV28 and TRBJ2-1): DVKVTQSSRYLVKRTGEKVFLECVQDMDHENMFWYRQDPGLGLRLIYFSYDVKMKEKGDIPEGYSVSREKKERFSLILESASTNQTSMYLCASSLWQGSAYNEQFFGPGTRLTVL.

This rearrangement joins TRBV6-5 to TRBJ1-5; 7 bases are a match to TRBD1. The CDR3 is 12 residues long. Losses at the gene ends were 6 bases for V and 15 bases for J; bases not matched to a gene: 11. Germline V gene lookup returns CDR1 MNHEY and CDR2 SVGAGI. The CDR3 here is CASSRDRDFWHF. Here the CDR3 DNA reads TGTGCCAGCAGCCGGGACAGAGACTTTTGGCATTTT.

The V gene is TRBV15, the J gene TRBJ2-5; D perhaps matches TRBD2 (6 bases). This CDR3 contains 16 residues. Germline CDR1 reads LNHNV; CDR2 reads YYDKDF (reference sequence). The V and J ends lost 3 bases and 9 bases respectively, with 23 bases between them. This chain's CDR3 is CATSRPGTGGVGAQYF. In DNA, the CDR3 is TGTGCCACCAGCAGGCCCGGGACTGGAGGGGTGGGGGCCCAGTACTTC.

This rearrangement joins TRBV7-2 to TRBJ2-7, with a possible D match to TRBD1 (5 bases). Germline V lookup: CDR1 SGHTA, CDR2 FQGNSA. The CDR3 contains 14 residues. Trimming took off 2 bases at V and 0 bases at J, with 8 bases between the two ends. This CDR3 is CASSLRDSSYEQYF. For the CDR3, the DNA is TGTGCCAGCAGCTTACGAGACAGCTCCTACGAGCAGTACTTC.

The chain combines TRBV2 with TRBJ1-5; TRBD1 matches at 8 bases. The CDR3 totals 15 residues. V lost 6 bases, J lost 3 bases, and 7 bases stayed unmatched. The germline gives CDR1 SNHLY, CDR2 FYNNEI. The CDR3 nucleotides are TGTGCCAGCAGCATACAGGGGGAGATCAATCAGCCCCAGCATTTT. It codes for CASSIQGEINQPQHF.